This section outlines one T cell receptor (beta chain) sequence together with its context. What it binds is not known. Germline CDR1 MNHEY, CDR2 SVGAGI. The CDR3 has 15 amino acids. The V segment lost 7 bases and the J segment 8 bases; nucleotides outside the gene matches: 11. Use of 60 Vbeta and 13 Jbeta primers characterized the PCR. TCRdb keeps only in-frame clones here, not all; method: immunoSEQ multiplex PCR. The sample has about 210,000 clones; over 80% are singletons. The data were obtained in a study of cytomegalovirus exposure and HLA in healthy donors. The study, taken as a whole, reports: A prior analysis recorded that most TCR beta V segments were productive about 87% or about 30% of the time. Testing in vitro showed a few CMV-associated chains specific for CMV antigens.

This receptor was taken from a woman aged 45-59 years in good health and CMV-seropositive. The rearrangement links TRBV6-5 to TRBJ2-1; 10 bases align to TRBD1. Material: PBMCs. The CDR3: CASTVGTGVADEQFF. The CDR3 DNA sequence: TGTGCCAGCACCGTTGGGACAGGGGTTGCGGATGAGCAGTTCTTC.